Included here is one TCR beta chain sequence, with context. This specimen comes from a study of T-cell memory formation after mild COVID-19. Germline values: CDR1 ENHRY, CDR2 SYGVKD. Trimming cost V 8 bases and J 0 bases, with 8 bases left between them. CDR3 length: 13 residues. A single record per CDR3 protein comes from TCRdb applying MiXCR to the 5' RACE reads. The data show roughly 100,000 distinct CDR3 sequences, about 15% seen once. This sequence originates from a man aged 18 to 30 who had mild COVID-19 (a few samples of this study predate the infection). Cell type and time point are not known. The rearrangement links TRBV10-3 to TRBJ2-4; no firm D call. The material sequenced was PBMCs or a T cell subset sorted from them (not recorded which). The CDR3 loop is CAIQDLAKNIQYF. The CDR3 nucleotides read TGTGCCATCCAGGATTTAGCCAAAAACATTCAGTACTTC.